The 4 T cell receptor beta chains below come from one sample, sequenced in a study of OX40 agonist ivuxolimab in advanced cancers. This table comes from immunoSEQ multiplex PCR, and its TCRdb copy is limited to in-frame clones, with some not included. Found here are some 70,000 clones, approximately 89% of them singletons; the top ten hold approximately 1%. The input for sequencing was CD4+ or CD8+ T cells sorted from blood, taken in a trial of the OX40 agonist ivuxolimab. The receptors originated from an adult with an advanced solid tumor such as melanoma, head and neck, liver or kidney cancer.

The gene calls are TRBV19 and TRBJ2-4; 7 bases line up with TRBD2. CDR1 and CDR2 (germline): LNHDA, SQIVND (reference sequence). Germline trimming cut 3 bases from V and 0 bases from J; bases unmatched to any gene: 5. The CDR3 contains 16 residues. CDR3 protein: CASSIGTTLAKNIQYF. The CDR3 DNA follows: TGTGCCAGTAGTATCGGGACTACTCTAGCCAAAAACATTCAGTACTTC.

The CDR3: CASSLGSEKLFF. The CDR3 coding sequence is TGTGCCAGCAGCTTGGGAAGTGAAAAACTGTTTTTT. The chain is built from TRBV5-4 and TRBJ1-4, with D unresolved. This CDR3 contains 12 residues. Between the trimmed V and J ends, which lost 0 bases and 7 bases, there was a span of 4 bases. Per germline, CDR1 SGHNT and CDR2 YYREEE (reference sequence). Full variable domain (rest looked up from reference TRBV5-4 and TRBJ1-4): ETGVTQSPTHLIKTRGQQVTLRCSSQSGHNTVSWYQQALGQGPQFIFQYYREEENGRGNFPPRFSGLQFPNYSSELNVNALELDDSALYLCASSLGSEKLFFGSGTQLSVL.

The V call is TRBV6-6, the J call TRBJ1-2; D is undetermined. The CDR3 runs 13 residues. The germline gives CDR1 MNHNY, CDR2 SVGAGI (reference sequence). The germline V and J ends were trimmed by 6 bases and 2 bases, with 10 bases remaining between them. CDR3 loop: CASRERENYGYTF. As DNA, the CDR3 is TGTGCCAGCAGAGAGAGGGAGAACTATGGCTACACCTTC.

The chain links TRBV27 to TRBJ1-4, with a weak D call TRBD1 (5 bases). Germline V gives CDR1 MNHEY, CDR2 SMNVEV (reference sequence). This CDR3 is 14 amino acids long. The V end lost 4 bases, the J end lost 7 bases, and 13 bases lay between the germline ends. The CDR3 sequence is CASSSQGRGEKLFF. The CDR3 coding sequence is TGTGCCAGCAGTTCCCAGGGAAGGGGTGAAAAACTGTTTTTT.